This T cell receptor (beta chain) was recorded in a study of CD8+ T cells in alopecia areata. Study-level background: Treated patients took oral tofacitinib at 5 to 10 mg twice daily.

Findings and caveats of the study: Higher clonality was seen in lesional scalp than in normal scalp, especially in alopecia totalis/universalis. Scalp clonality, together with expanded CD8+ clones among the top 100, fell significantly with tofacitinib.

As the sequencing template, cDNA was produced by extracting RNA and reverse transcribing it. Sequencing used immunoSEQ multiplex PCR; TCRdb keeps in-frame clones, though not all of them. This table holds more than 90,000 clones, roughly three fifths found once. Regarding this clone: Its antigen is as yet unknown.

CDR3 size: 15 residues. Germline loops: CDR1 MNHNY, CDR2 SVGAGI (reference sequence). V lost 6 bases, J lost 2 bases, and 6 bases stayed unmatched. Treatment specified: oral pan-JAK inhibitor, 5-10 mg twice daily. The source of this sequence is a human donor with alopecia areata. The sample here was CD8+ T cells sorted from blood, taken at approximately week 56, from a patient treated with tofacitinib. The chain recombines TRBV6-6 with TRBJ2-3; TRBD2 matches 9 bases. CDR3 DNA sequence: TGTGCCAGCAGCCGTAGCGGGGGTTACACAGATACGCAGTATTTT. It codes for CASSRSGGYTDTQYF.